This TCR beta chain was recorded in a study of cytomegalovirus exposure and HLA in healthy donors. General observations from the study: When the data were analyzed later, several of the most significant clusters appeared to be linked to common viral pathogens. Reported findings show TCR beta sequences accurately forecast HLA-A and HLA-B alleles in most subjects.

Comments on this clone: The antigen is unknown.

The PCR contained 60 Vbeta and 13 Jbeta primers. The method was immunoSEQ multiplex PCR; TCRdb's version includes in-frame clones alone and lacks a portion of them. The sample records fewer than 250,000 clones, about 77% being singletons. There are 14 residues in the CDR3. Trimming took 0 bases from V and 7 from J, leaving 9 bases between them. CDR1 is MNHEY and CDR2 is SVGAGI in the germline V gene. Donors showed nominal health when sampled, although they likely had unrecorded immune exposures. This receptor was obtained from a woman in her twenties or thirties in good health and CMV-seronegative. The V gene is TRBV6-5, the J gene TRBJ1-4; D unresolved. Sequencing was done on a sample of PBMCs. CDR3 coding DNA: TGTGCCAGCAGTTACTCAGGAGGAAGTGAAAAACTGTTTTTT. As protein: CASSYSGGSEKLFF.